Following are 19 T cell receptor beta chains from one sample sequenced in a study of STAT5B mutations in CD4+ large granular lymphocyte leukemia. Method: immunoSEQ multiplex PCR; TCRdb's copy keeps in-frame clones and lacks some. The sample includes tens of thousands of clones, approximately 75% seen only once; the top ten take about 4.3%. The sample taken for sequencing was CD4+ T cells from blood buffy coats. These receptors were collected from a human donor in good health.

This clone was counted a few times. The chain joins TRBV5-8 to TRBJ2-7, with 7 bases aligning to TRBD2. The germline gives CDR1 SGHTS, CDR2 YDEGEE. V lost 5 bases to trimming and J lost 0 bases; unmatched junction nucleotides: 5. This CDR3 has 14 residues. The CDR3 bases are TGTGCCAGCAGACGGCGGGGGAGCTCCTACGAGCAGTACTTC. Protein: CASRRRGSSYEQYF.

The V gene is TRBV2, the J gene TRBJ1-4; D might be TRBD1 (6 bases). This CDR3 region has 15 residues. CDR1 and CDR2 (germline): SNHLY, FYNNEI. Trimming removed 7 bases from V and 1 base from J, with 13 bases in between. This CDR3 reads CASTQTGLTNEKLFF. CDR3 sequence (DNA): TGTGCCAGCACGCAAACAGGGTTAACTAATGAAAAACTGTTTTTT.

This chain joins TRBV5-1 and TRBJ2-5, with unresolved D. Germline V CDR1 and CDR2: SGHRS, YFSETQ. The ends were cut back, 0 bases at V and 2 bases at J, with 8 bases in the middle. The CDR3 runs 14 residues. The CDR3 loop reads CASSLGGSQETQYF. The CDR3, as DNA: TGCGCCAGCAGCTTGGGCGGCAGTCAAGAGACCCAGTACTTC.

V gene TRBV10-3 combines with J gene TRBJ1-1, with 9 nucleotides matching TRBD1. V shed 11 bases, J shed 5 bases, and the junction held 9 bases outside the gene matches. The CDR3 is 13 residues long. Germline V gene lookup returns CDR1 ENHRY and CDR2 SYGVKD. CDR3 nucleotide sequence: TGTGCCTCGATGACAGGGGGTGATACTGAAGCTTTCTTT. Its translation: CASMTGGDTEAFF.

This clone was counted only a few times. This chain connects TRBV7-9 to TRBJ1-2, with 8 bases matching TRBD1. CDR1 is SEHNR, CDR2 FQNEAQ, per germline (reference sequence). This CDR3 contains 12 residues. V lost 1 base, J lost 14 bases, and 6 bases stayed unmatched. This chain's CDR3 is CASSLGTGYGTF. DNA for the CDR3: TGTGCCAGCAGCTTAGGGACAGGGTACGGGACCTTC.

This clone showed up just a few times. The rearrangement joins TRBV6-6 to TRBJ2-1; tentatively, D is TRBD1 or TRBD2 (6 bases each). The V and J ends lost 6 bases and 8 bases respectively, with 11 bases between them. The CDR3 contains 12 residues. Germline CDR1 reads MNHNY; CDR2 reads SVGAGI (reference sequence). The CDR3 loop is CASRNRDYEQFF. CDR3 DNA: TGTGCCAGCAGAAACAGGGACTATGAGCAGTTCTTC.

The CDR3 region is CASSLGTIGTEAFF. The DNA of the CDR3 is TGTGCCAGCAGCCTCGGGACAATTGGCACTGAAGCTTTCTTT. J is TRBJ1-1 and V is TRBV28; D is possibly TRBD1 (6 bases). The germline V and J ends were trimmed by 6 bases and 4 bases, with 15 bases remaining between them. This CDR3 spans 14 amino acids. Germline loops: CDR1 MDHEN, CDR2 SYDVKM. Together with reference TRBV28 and TRBJ1-1, the CDR3 gives the full variable domain: DVKVTQSSRYLVKRTGEKVFLECVQDMDHENMFWYRQDPGLGLRLIYFSYDVKMKEKGDIPEGYSVSREKKERFSLILESASTNQTSMYLCASSLGTIGTEAFFGQGTRLTVV.

The chain has TRBV5-1 and TRBJ1-1; a weak D match, TRBD1 (5 bases). V lost 4 bases, J lost 1 base, and 8 bases lay in between. Per germline, CDR1 SGHRS and CDR2 YFSETQ. This CDR3 is 13 amino acids long. The CDR3 sequence: CASSAGTNTEAFF. For the CDR3, the DNA is TGCGCCAGCAGCGCTGGGACGAACACTGAAGCTTTCTTT.

This clone is a singleton in its sample. V gene TRBV11-2 combines with J gene TRBJ1-3; the D is unclear. CDR1 SGHAT and CDR2 FQNNGV come from the germline V gene. V gave up 4 bases and J gave up 0 bases, with 10 bases separating them. This CDR3 is built from 15 residues. In nucleotides, the CDR3 is TGTGCCAGCAGCTCAGGACTGAACTCTGGAAACACCATATATTTT. As protein: CASSSGLNSGNTIYF.

The V gene is TRBV5-4, the J gene TRBJ1-2; D unresolved. Trimming took 4 bases from V and 2 from J, leaving 15 bases between them. The germline gives CDR1 SGHNT, CDR2 YYREEE (reference sequence). The CDR3 loop spans 15 amino acids. The CDR3 region has the DNA TGTGCCAGCAGCAAGGAGGGCAGTCAGAACTATGGCTACACCTTC. This encodes CASSKEGSQNYGYTF.

The J gene is TRBJ2-2, the V gene TRBV11-3, with D possibly TRBD1 on 5 matching bases. The CDR3 spans 14 residues. The V end lost 0 bases, the J end lost 4 bases, and 6 bases lay between the germline ends. Per germline, CDR1 SGHNT and CDR2 YENEEA. For the CDR3, the DNA is TGTGCCAGCAGCTTAGATACAGGCACCGGGGAGCTGTTTTTT. Translation: CASSLDTGTGELFF. Filled out from reference TRBV11-3 and TRBJ2-2, the complete variable domain reads EAGVVQSPRYKIIEKKQPVAFWCNPISGHNTLYWYLQNLGQGPELLIRYENEEAVDDSQLPKDRFSAERLKGVDSTLKIQPAELGDSAVYLCASSLDTGTGELFFGEGSRLTVL.

The V gene is TRBV5-8, the J gene TRBJ1-4, with a possible D match to TRBD1 (5 bases). Between the trimmed V and J ends, which lost 5 bases and 11 bases, there was a span of 10 bases. CDR3 size: 11 residues. Germline V gene sequence: CDR1 SGHTS, CDR2 YDEGEE. The CDR3 spells CASRSGMKLFF. The CDR3 nucleotides read TGTGCCAGCAGATCAGGGATGAAACTGTTTTTT. Using reference TRBV5-8 and TRBJ1-4 for the parts outside the CDR3, the full variable domain is EAGVTQSPTHLIKTRGQQATLRCSPISGHTSVYWYQQALGLGLQFLLWYDEGEERNRGNFPPRFSGRQFPNYSSELNVNALELEDSALYLCASRSGMKLFFGSGTQLSVL.

The chain has TRBV6-1 and TRBJ1-5; TRBD1 agrees at 8 bases. The ends lost 6 bases at V and 2 bases at J; junction bases unmatched: 6. The CDR3 sequence is 15 residues long. Per the germline V gene, CDR1 is MNHNS and CDR2 is SASEGT. CDR3: CASRAQGAGNQPQHF. CDR3 nucleotide sequence: TGTGCCAGCAGGGCCCAGGGGGCGGGCAATCAGCCCCAGCATTTT.

The V gene is TRBV7-8, the J gene TRBJ2-7, with D perhaps matching TRBD2 (6 bases). The CDR3 totals 16 residues. V lost 5 bases to trimming and J lost 2 bases, with 19 bases between them. Per the germline V gene, CDR1 is SGHVS and CDR2 is FQNEAQ. The CDR3 nucleotides are TGTGCCAGCAGCGGGAACGCCCCTAGCGAGACCTACGAGCAGTACTTC. Its translation: CASSGNAPSETYEQYF.

The V and J genes are TRBV7-9 and TRBJ1-4; possible D gene TRBD1, 5 bases. The germline V and J ends were trimmed by 3 bases and 1 base, with 9 bases remaining between them. The germline CDR1 and CDR2 sequences are SEHNR and FQNEAQ (reference sequence). The CDR3 runs 15 residues. CDR3 in DNA: TGTGCCAGCAGCTTCCTGGGGGGAACTAATGAAAAACTGTTTTTT. Translated: CASSFLGGTNEKLFF.

The chain joins TRBV28 to TRBJ1-1, with a possible D match to TRBD1 (6 bases). Germline V gene sequence: CDR1 MDHEN, CDR2 SYDVKM. V shed 2 bases and J shed 5 bases, with 9 bases lying between them. CDR3 length: 13 amino acids. The CDR3 nucleotides read TGTGCCAGCAGTTTAAGGGGGAAGACTGAAGCTTTCTTT. It yields the protein CASSLRGKTEAFF.

The rearrangement links TRBV7-9 to TRBJ2-2; D is uncertain. V was clipped by 5 bases and J by 6 bases, with 10 bases between them. There are 13 residues in the CDR3. Germline CDR1 reads SEHNR; CDR2 reads FQNEAQ (reference sequence). The CDR3 DNA follows: TGTGCCAGCAGCCTCACAAACCCCGGGGAGCTGTTTTTT. Translation gives CASSLTNPGELFF.

The CDR3, as DNA: TGTGCCAGCAGTTTAAATGGGGGAGGGCCAGTTGAGCAGTTCTTC. It specifies CASSLNGGGPVEQFF. The V call is TRBV27, the J call TRBJ2-1, with 7 nucleotides matching TRBD2. The CDR3 sequence is 15 residues long. V gave up 2 bases and J gave up 9 bases; unmatched junction bases: 10. Looked up from germline, CDR1 is MNHEY and CDR2 is SMNVEV (reference sequence).

This clone was observed a handful of times. The J gene is TRBJ2-3, the V gene TRBV11-2; TRBD2 agrees at 11 bases. Germline CDR1 is SGHAT and CDR2 is FQNNGV. The V and J ends lost 5 bases and 4 bases, in that order; junction bases with no gene match: 11. This CDR3 comprises 17 residues. DNA of the CDR3: TGTGCCAGCAGCGTTTGGGTAGCGGGAGGGCCAGCAGATACGCAGTATTTT. Amino acid sequence: CASSVWVAGGPADTQYF.